Shown below are 17 T cell receptor beta chains from a single sample sequenced in a study of Ad26.COV2.S vaccination and SARS-CoV-2 variants. Produced via immunoSEQ multiplex PCR; TCRdb's table is partial and in-frame only. Among some 520,000 clones, around 88% were seen once, and the ten largest hold roughly 13%. Treatment reported: approximately 18 received Ad26.COV2.S at low or high dose, single or two shots; roughly five received placebo; per-sample allocation not given. On day 63 after the first injection, vaccine and placebo recipients gave samples. Source: peripheral blood, taken in a trial of Ad26.COV2.S vaccine versus placebo. All receptors derive from a person between 18 and 65 years old who received the Ad26.COV2.S COVID-19 vaccine or a placebo.

The V call is TRBV27, the J call TRBJ1-1, with no clear D. This CDR3 has 13 residues. Germline values: CDR1 MNHEY, CDR2 SMNVEV (reference sequence). V dropped 7 bases and J dropped 4 bases, with 13 bases sitting between them. The CDR3 DNA follows: TGTGCCAGCACCGGAACGCACGGCACTGAAGCTTTCTTT. This gives the protein CASTGTHGTEAFF.

The CDR3 DNA sequence: TGTGCCAGCACCAATTTAGCGGGAGCCCCTTATTCAAACACCGGGGAGCTGTTTTTT. It codes for CASTNLAGAPYSNTGELFF. This rearrangement joins TRBV27 to TRBJ2-2; TRBD2 aligns across 9 bases. Germline V gene sequence: CDR1 MNHEY, CDR2 SMNVEV (reference sequence). Germline trimming cut 7 bases from V and 2 bases from J; bases unmatched to any gene: 17. This CDR3 spans 19 amino acids.

The chain links TRBV30 to TRBJ1-1; D call uncertain. The V and J ends lost 1 base and 5 bases respectively, with 11 bases between them. Germline-derived CDR1 and CDR2 are GTSNPN and SVGIG (reference sequence). This CDR3 has 13 amino acids. CDR3 DNA: TGTGCCTGGAGTGCCAGCGCCGGAACTGAAGCTTTCTTT. It encodes CAWSASAGTEAFF.

The chain is built from TRBV11-3 and TRBJ1-6; D gene uncertain. CDR3 length equals 13 residues. Germline V gives CDR1 SGHNT, CDR2 YENEEA. V was clipped by 5 bases and J by 4 bases, with 6 bases between them. The CDR3 is CASSLTYNSPLHF. CDR3 nucleotides: TGTGCCAGCAGCCTCACTTATAATTCACCCCTCCACTTT.

V gene TRBV11-3 combines with J gene TRBJ2-1; 10 positions match TRBD2. This CDR3 spans 17 amino acids. CDR1 and CDR2 from the germline V gene are SGHNT and YENEEA. With 1 base clipped from V and 9 bases from J, the junction kept 12 bases outside the gene matches. The CDR3, as DNA: TGTGCCAGCAGCTTAGCCACCGGGACTAGCGCGGCGGGTGAGCAGTTCTTC. Protein sequence: CASSLATGTSAAGEQFF.

Only a few counts were recorded for this clone. The rearrangement joins TRBV7-2 to TRBJ1-2; no firm D call. The V gene lost 1 base and the J gene lost 4 bases, with 10 bases spanning the gap. From germline, CDR1 is SGHTA and CDR2 FQGNSA. This CDR3 region has 14 residues. CDR3 sequence reads: CASSLGNGFYGYTF. CDR3 nucleotide sequence: TGTGCCAGCAGCTTAGGAAACGGCTTCTATGGCTACACCTTC.

This chain's CDR3 is CASSFGTGFGEKLFF. The CDR3 coding sequence is TGTGCCAGCAGTTTTGGGACAGGGTTTGGGGAAAAACTGTTTTTT. This rearrangement joins TRBV28 to TRBJ1-4, with TRBD1 matching over 9 bases. Germline-derived CDR1 and CDR2 are MDHEN and SYDVKM. V lost 3 bases, J lost 8 bases, and 7 bases stayed unmatched. The CDR3 sequence is 15 residues long. Filled out from reference TRBV28 and TRBJ1-4, the complete variable domain reads DVKVTQSSRYLVKRTGEKVFLECVQDMDHENMFWYRQDPGLGLRLIYFSYDVKMKEKGDIPEGYSVSREKKERFSLILESASTNQTSMYLCASSFGTGFGEKLFFGSGTQLSVL.

This sequence joins TRBV5-1 and TRBJ2-1; no clear D. The germline CDR1 and CDR2 sequences are SGHRS and YFSETQ. The V end was cut by 0 bases, the J end by 0 bases, with 10 bases between. The CDR3 spans 16 residues. In DNA form, the CDR3 reads TGCGCCAGCAGCTTGGCGGGTGACCTCTCCTACAATGAGCAGTTCTTC. Translating it yields CASSLAGDLSYNEQFF. The whole variable domain, filled in from reference TRBV5-1 and TRBJ2-1, reads KAGVTQTPRYLIKTRGQQVTLSCSPISGHRSVSWYQQTPGQGLQFLFEYFSETQRNKGNFPGRFSGRQFSNSRSEMNVSTLELGDSALYLCASSLAGDLSYNEQFFGPGTRLTVL.

This clone was recorded only once. J is TRBJ2-5 and V is TRBV7-2, with 9 bases identical to TRBD2. CDR1 SGHTA and CDR2 FQGNSA come from the germline V gene. V dropped 6 bases and J dropped 4; count of bases not matched to a gene: 9. This CDR3 is 15 amino acids long. In nucleotides, the CDR3 is TGTGCCAGCAGGCTGGCGCTAGCGGGACCAGAGACCCAGTACTTC. Translation gives CASRLALAGPETQYF.

The chain carries TRBV18 and TRBJ2-2; D not certain. V shed 4 bases and J shed 0 bases, with 24 bases lying between them. In germline, CDR1 is KGHSH, CDR2 LQKENI. The CDR3 runs 20 residues. The DNA of the CDR3 is TGTGCCAGCTCACTTCTGGGCCTGACTCGTCAGGTACCGAACACCGGGGAGCTGTTTTTT. It yields the protein CASSLLGLTRQVPNTGELFF. Based on the CDR3 plus reference TRBV18 and TRBJ2-2, the full variable domain is NAGVMQNPRHLVRRRGQEARLRCSPMKGHSHVYWYRQLPEEGLKFMVYLQKENIIDESGMPKERFSAEFPKEGPSILRIQQVVRGDSAAYFCASSLLGLTRQVPNTGELFFGEGSRLTVL.

This chain links TRBV7-9 with TRBJ2-2; 7 nucleotides align to TRBD1. With 5 bases clipped from V and 0 bases from J, the junction kept 3 bases outside the gene matches. Germline V gives CDR1 SEHNR, CDR2 FQNEAQ (reference sequence). The CDR3 runs 15 residues. The CDR3 region is CASSIQGSNTGELFF. The CDR3 DNA is TGTGCCAGCAGCATACAGGGGTCGAACACCGGGGAGCTGTTTTTT.

This chain's CDR3 is CASSPNFGQPKLTGELFF. CDR3 bases: TGTGCCAGCAGCCCCAATTTCGGACAGCCGAAACTCACCGGGGAGCTGTTTTTT. The chain has TRBV7-8 and TRBJ2-2; weak D call: TRBD1 (6 bases). This CDR3 region has 18 residues. Deletions cut 5 bases from V and 4 bases from J, with 23 bases between. Germline CDR1 and CDR2: SGHVS and FQNEAQ.

V and J are TRBV6-6 and TRBJ2-7, with TRBD2 identical over 12 bases. J was trimmed by 5 bases and V by 5 bases; bases with no gene match: 4. The CDR3 has 14 residues. The germline V gene encodes CDR1 MNHNY and CDR2 SVGAGI (reference sequence). Here the CDR3 reads CASSGLAGYDEQYF. CDR3 nucleotide sequence: TGTGCCAGCAGTGGACTAGCGGGATATGACGAGCAGTACTTC.

The chain has TRBV2 and TRBJ1-4; D is unclear. The germline CDR1 and CDR2 sequences are SNHLY and FYNNEI. V lost 2 bases and J 4 bases, leaving 8 bases between the germline ends. This CDR3 spans 14 amino acids. CDR3 residues: CASSELSVNEKLFF. The CDR3 DNA reads as TGTGCCAGCAGTGAATTGTCTGTTAATGAAAAACTGTTTTTT.

This rearrangement joins TRBV10-3 to TRBJ2-7; possible D gene TRBD2, 7 bases. The CDR3 is made up of 14 amino acids. V lost 8 bases, J lost 3 bases, and 17 bases lay in between. Germline lookup yields CDR1 ENHRY and CDR2 SYGVKD. The CDR3 DNA sequence: TGTGCCATCGGGGGGCGGGAGAGGGGCTACGAGCAGTACTTC. Amino acids: CAIGGRERGYEQYF.

The sample holds one count of this clone. The chain recombines TRBV5-1 with TRBJ2-1, with D unresolved. Trimming took 2 bases from V and 8 from J, leaving 20 bases between them. The CDR3 is 16 amino acids. Germline-derived CDR1 and CDR2 are SGHRS and YFSETQ. The CDR3 coding sequence is TGCGCCAGCAGCTTAATAGGACGGGCCGATTTCGATGAGCAGTTCTTC. Its protein is CASSLIGRADFDEQFF.

The gene calls are TRBV19 and TRBJ2-1; D unclear. CDR1 and CDR2 from the germline V gene are LNHDA and SQIVND (reference sequence). This CDR3 is 16 amino acids long. Between the trimmed V and J ends, which lost 5 bases and 9 bases, there was a span of 23 bases. This CDR3 is CASSGRVTPNRGEQFF. The CDR3 nucleotides are TGTGCCAGTAGTGGCCGGGTAACCCCAAACCGTGGTGAGCAGTTCTTC.